Below, 26 T cell receptor beta chains from the same sample are listed, as sequenced in a study of human T cells and chemical hapten exposure. TCRdb independently ran MiXCR on the RACE reads; one entry per CDR3 protein. The sample lists 70,000 to 95,000 distinct CDR3 sequences; 6.5% to 8.5% were seen once. The sample's time point: patch test 2, 6 weeks after DPC sensitization. As to treatment: therapeutic diphenylcyclopropenone sensitization with weekly scalp DPC. The input for sequencing was whole blood, taken in connection with sensitization to the hapten diphenylcyclopropenone (DPC). These receptors were collected from a woman in her thirties with alopecia areata. Some clones in this sample may be carry-over from other donors' samples.

This clonotype was detected ten times or more. J is TRBJ1-2 and V is TRBV20-1, with D tentatively TRBD1 (5 bases). This CDR3 region has 17 residues. Deletions cut 2 bases from V and 3 bases from J, with 22 bases between. CDR1 is DFQATT and CDR2 is SNEGSKA in the germline V gene (reference sequence). As DNA, the CDR3 is TGCAGTGCTAGACTCCTAGGGGCGAGGGCGCGGGACTATGGCTACACCTTC. As protein: CSARLLGARARDYGYTF.

This clonotype was recorded a few times. The chain uses TRBV14 and TRBJ2-3; the D call may be TRBD1 or TRBD2 (5 bases each). V shed 4 bases and J shed 8 bases, with 10 bases lying between them. CDR1 and CDR2 from the germline V gene are SGHDN and FVKESK. The CDR3 length is 12 residues. CDR3 sequence reads: CASSPTRGTQYF. The CDR3 coding sequence is TGTGCCAGCAGCCCAACTAGGGGTACGCAGTATTTT.

This clonotype was counted only a few times. The chain links TRBV18 to TRBJ1-1; no definite D call. The CDR3 spans 14 residues. Trimming took 4 bases from V and 1 from J, leaving 10 bases between them. Germline V gives CDR1 KGHSH, CDR2 LQKENI. The CDR3 is CASSLSRENTEAFF. In DNA, the CDR3 is TGTGCCAGCTCACTTAGTAGGGAGAACACTGAAGCTTTCTTT. The full variable domain, rest sourced from reference TRBV18 and TRBJ1-1, is NAGVMQNPRHLVRRRGQEARLRCSPMKGHSHVYWYRQLPEEGLKFMVYLQKENIIDESGMPKERFSAEFPKEGPSILRIQQVVRGDSAAYFCASSLSRENTEAFFGQGTRLTVV.

This clonotype was seen only a few times. This rearrangement joins TRBV12-3 or TRBV12-4 to TRBJ1-3, with D uncertain. The CDR3 consists of 15 residues. Trimming took 3 bases from V and 3 from J, leaving 12 bases between them. The CDR3 DNA reads TGTGCCAGCAGTTTGGAGGGAGTAGGTGGAAACACCATATATTTT. It yields the protein CASSLEGVGGNTIYF.

This clonotype showed up many times. The chain couples TRBV9 to TRBJ2-1, with TRBD1 matching 7 bases. The junction had 6 bases not matched to a gene; V was cut back by 3 bases and J by 3 bases. Germline CDR1 SGDLS, CDR2 YYNGEE. The CDR3 length is 15 residues. The CDR3 DNA sequence: TGTGCCAGCAGCGCCGACGGGACAGACTACAATGAGCAGTTCTTC. It translates to CASSADGTDYNEQFF.

In this sample, this clonotype turned up many times. The chain is built from TRBV7-9 and TRBJ1-5; D unresolved. This CDR3 region has 11 residues. Germline CDR1 SEHNR, CDR2 FQNEAQ (reference sequence). Trimming removed 3 bases at V and 10 bases at J, with 7 bases between. The CDR3 region has the DNA TGTGCCAGCAGCTTCGACGGCCCCCAGCATTTT. This encodes CASSFDGPQHF.

This clonotype showed up many times. The chain combines TRBV5-6 with TRBJ1-4, with 8 bases fitting TRBD1. Germline-derived CDR1 and CDR2 are SGHDT and YYEEEE. The V and J ends lost 4 bases and 7 bases, in that order; junction bases with no gene match: 9. This CDR3 has 15 residues. The CDR3 loop is CASSDRQGAREKLFF. The DNA for the CDR3 is TGTGCCAGCAGCGATCGGCAGGGGGCTCGTGAAAAACTGTTTTTT.

This clonotype was recorded many times. CDR3 protein: CSAAYRDISYNEQFF. Here the CDR3 DNA reads TGCAGTGCTGCCTACAGGGATATCTCCTACAATGAGCAGTTCTTC. J is TRBJ2-1 and V is TRBV20-1, with a weak D call TRBD1 (6 bases). This CDR3 contains 15 residues. Germline assignment: CDR1 DFQATT and CDR2 SNEGSKA (reference sequence). The germline V and J ends were trimmed by 5 bases and 0 bases, with 14 bases remaining between them.

Only a few counts were recorded for this clonotype. This chain links TRBV3-1 with TRBJ1-1; D is unclear. Per germline, CDR1 LGHDT and CDR2 YNNKEL (reference sequence). The V and J ends lost 0 bases and 1 base respectively, with 6 bases between them. The CDR3 is 14 residues long. The CDR3 nucleotides read TGTGCCAGCAGCCAAGAATTGGCGAACACTGAAGCTTTCTTT. Translation: CASSQELANTEAFF.

This clonotype was observed many times. J is TRBJ1-2 and V is TRBV6-1; no definite D call. The CDR3 runs to 12 residues. Deletions cut 4 bases from V and 3 bases from J, with 6 bases between. Per germline, CDR1 MNHNS and CDR2 SASEGT. As DNA, the CDR3 is TGTGCCAGCAGTGTTGGGGACTATGGCTACACCTTC. Its protein product is CASSVGDYGYTF.

As concerns this clonotype: A clone one base away is much larger, so this may be a read error. V is TRBV12-3 or TRBV12-4 and J is TRBJ2-7, with 8 bases aligning to TRBD2. This CDR3 is built from 14 residues. CDR3 DNA: TGTGCCAGCAGCTCTGGACTAGCTAGATACGAGCAGCACTTC. It is translated as CASSSGLARYEQHF.

The chain is built from TRBV3-1 and TRBJ1-6; D is unresolved. Germline-derived CDR1 and CDR2 are LGHDT and YNNKEL (reference sequence). V lost 0 bases and J lost 16, with 7 bases in between. This CDR3 has 11 amino acids. The CDR3 loop is CASSQEGSLHF. As DNA, the CDR3 is TGTGCCAGCAGCCAAGAGGGGAGTCTCCACTTT.

The chain is built from TRBV12-3 or TRBV12-4 and TRBJ1-4, with no clear D. CDR3 length: 14 residues. V dropped 6 bases and J dropped 5 bases, with 13 bases sitting between them. This CDR3 is CASRPSGRNEKLFF. The CDR3 nucleotides are TGTGCCAGCAGACCCTCCGGACGGAATGAAAAACTGTTTTTT.

J is TRBJ1-2 and V is TRBV18; TRBD1 is a possible D gene (5 bases). Trimming removed 6 bases at V and 0 bases at J, with 11 bases between. The CDR3 length is 14 residues. CDR1 and CDR2 from the germline V gene are KGHSH and LQKENI. CDR3 nucleotides: TGTGCCAGCTCTCAGGGAAGAACTAACTATGGCTACACCTTC. This sequence encodes CASSQGRTNYGYTF. Full variable domain (missing parts from reference TRBV18 and TRBJ1-2): NAGVMQNPRHLVRRRGQEARLRCSPMKGHSHVYWYRQLPEEGLKFMVYLQKENIIDESGMPKERFSAEFPKEGPSILRIQQVVRGDSAAYFCASSQGRTNYGYTFGSGTRLTVV.

This clonotype occurred many times. This chain connects TRBV6-6 to TRBJ1-5; D is ambiguous. With 4 bases removed from V and 7 bases from J, the gap between germline ends came to 8 bases. The CDR3 spans 12 residues. CDR1 is MNHNY and CDR2 is SVGAGI in the germline V gene (reference sequence). This chain's CDR3 is CASSSPFQPQHF. In DNA, the CDR3 is TGTGCCAGCAGTTCCCCCTTCCAGCCCCAGCATTTT.

This clonotype has only a few counts. This chain joins TRBV27 and TRBJ1-5; D not certain. Germline CDR1 is MNHEY and CDR2 is SMNVEV (reference sequence). The CDR3 runs 13 residues. V lost 8 bases and J lost 5, with 13 bases in between. CDR3 sequence reads: CASRKGPHQPQHF. The CDR3, as DNA: TGTGCCAGCCGTAAAGGGCCTCATCAGCCCCAGCATTTT.

The sample holds a few counts of this clonotype. The chain links TRBV5-1 to TRBJ1-1; possibly TRBD1 for D (6 bases). In germline, CDR1 is SGHRS, CDR2 YFSETQ. Trimming cost V 6 bases and J 6 bases, with 15 bases left between them. CDR3 length equals 13 residues. The CDR3 here is CASNNMGGSEAFF. As DNA, the CDR3 is TGCGCCAGCAACAACATGGGGGGCTCTGAAGCTTTCTTT.

This clonotype appeared many times. The rearrangement joins TRBV16 to TRBJ1-4; 7 bases line up with TRBD1. The CDR3 spans 15 residues. V dropped 4 bases and J dropped 7; count of bases not matched to a gene: 9. Germline CDR1 reads KGHSY; CDR2 reads FQNENV. The DNA of the CDR3 is TGTGCCAGCAGCCGATACAGGGGAAGCGGTGAAAAACTGTTTTTT. Its protein is CASSRYRGSGEKLFF.

This clonotype occurred many times. This chain connects TRBV20-1 to TRBJ2-1; D is perhaps TRBD1 (6 bases). Germline CDR1 and CDR2: DFQATT and SNEGSKA (reference sequence). The germline V and J ends were trimmed by 0 bases and 2 bases, with 17 bases remaining between them. CDR3 length: 17 amino acids. CDR3 nucleotides: TGCAGTGCTAGAGACTCGAGGACCGGGACACCCTACAATGAGCAGTTCTTC. It specifies CSARDSRTGTPYNEQFF.

This clonotype was counted ten times or more. The rearrangement links TRBV29-1 to TRBJ2-1, with D tentatively TRBD1 (6 bases). CDR1 and CDR2 from the germline V gene are SQVTM and ANQGSEA. This CDR3 spans 17 amino acids. V was cut by 4 bases and J by 4 bases, with 23 bases left in between. The CDR3 coding sequence is TGCAGCGTTGCTTTGAACTCCCGGGACAATACTTACAATGAGCAGTTCTTC. The encoded protein is CSVALNSRDNTYNEQFF.

There are a few counts of this clonotype. This chain joins TRBV5-1 and TRBJ1-1, with 11 bases lining up with TRBD1. This CDR3 contains 16 residues. V dropped 3 bases and J dropped 5; count of bases not matched to a gene: 9. Germline CDR1 reads SGHRS; CDR2 reads YFSETQ. CDR3 loop: CASSWGTGGSRTEAFF. The CDR3 DNA reads TGCGCCAGCAGCTGGGGGACAGGGGGAAGTAGGACTGAAGCTTTCTTT.

This clonotype appeared many times. V and J are TRBV6-6 and TRBJ1-5; D perhaps matches TRBD1 (6 bases). CDR1 MNHNY and CDR2 SVGAGI come from the germline V gene (reference sequence). The CDR3 length is 14 residues. The V end lost 6 bases, the J end lost 7 bases, and 16 bases lay between the germline ends. The CDR3 region has the DNA TGTGCCAGCAGCTGGGGCAGGGGTGAACAGCCCCAGCATTTT. The encoded protein is CASSWGRGEQPQHF.

This clonotype has ten or more counts. V usage is TRBV7-2 and J usage is TRBJ2-7; D is ambiguous. Per germline, CDR1 SGHTA and CDR2 FQGNSA. Trimming pared 5 bases from V and 0 bases from J, leaving 11 bases between. CDR3 length: 14 residues. CDR3 residues: CASSPQEISYEQYF. DNA for the CDR3: TGTGCCAGCAGCCCTCAGGAAATCTCCTACGAGCAGTACTTC.

This clonotype occurred many times. This chain links TRBV3-1 with TRBJ2-2, with a possible D match to TRBD2 (5 bases). Germline V gene sequence: CDR1 LGHDT, CDR2 YNNKEL (reference sequence). V was shortened by 7 bases and J by 1 base, with 13 bases between the two germline ends. CDR3 length: 15 amino acids. The CDR3 loop reads CASTLTRENTGELFF. The CDR3 DNA reads TGTGCCAGCACCCTAACGAGGGAGAACACCGGGGAGCTGTTTTTT.

This clonotype was detected ten times or more. V is TRBV7-2 and J is TRBJ1-6, with TRBD1 matching 9 bases. From germline, CDR1 is SGHTA and CDR2 FQGNSA. The CDR3 covers 20 residues. With V trimmed by 1 base and J by 0 bases, 10 bases remained unmatched. Here the CDR3 DNA reads TGTGCCAGCAGCTTAGAAGGGGACAGGGAGTCCCGCTCCTATAATTCACCCCTCCACTTT. Translation: CASSLEGDRESRSYNSPLHF.

In this sample, this clonotype turned up many times. For the CDR3, the DNA is TGCAGCGTTGAAAGTGCGGGGGCAAACACTGAAGCTTTCTTT. Its translation: CSVESAGANTEAFF. The rearrangement uses TRBV29-1 and TRBJ1-1, with TRBD1 as a possible D gene (6 bases). CDR1 and CDR2 (germline): SQVTM, ANQGSEA. The CDR3 is 14 residues long. Trimming stripped 2 bases from V and 2 bases from J, with 12 bases between.